The clone carrying this T cell receptor (beta chain) was seen a few times. Its antigen is undetermined. TCRdb re-analysed the RT-PCR reads in MiXCR, keeping a single row per CDR3 protein. Seen here are more than 400,000 distinct CDR3 sequences, roughly 11% observed once, and the top ten hold 12%. The data originate from a study of response to subunit inactivated influenza vaccine. Whole-study findings and limits: It was the authors' suggestion that each seasonal influenza vaccination recruits few new T cells.

The V gene's germline CDR1 is MNHEY and CDR2 SMNVEV (reference sequence). V was clipped by 3 bases and J by 7 bases; unmatched bases: 14. This CDR3 region has 18 residues. This chain joins TRBV27 and TRBJ2-1, with 11 bases aligning to TRBD2. The material sequenced was PBMCs from blood, taken about 40 days after vaccination. The sequence was obtained from a man in his forties or fifties who received an inactivated influenza vaccine. CDR3 amino acids: CASSFDLAGTSGFNEQFF. The CDR3 coding sequence is TGTGCCAGCAGTTTTGATCTTGCAGGGACTAGCGGATTTAATGAGCAGTTCTTC.